Presented here are 18 T cell receptor beta chains from one specimen sequenced in a study of cytomegalovirus exposure and HLA in healthy donors. Use of 60 Vbeta and 13 Jbeta primers characterized the PCR. Sequenced by immunoSEQ multiplex PCR; TCRdb stores in-frame clones only, minus some. The sample yields 75,000 to 90,000 clones, about 9.5% seen once. The specimen sequenced was PBMCs. The receptors were sampled from a man in his sixties in good health and CMV-seropositive.

There are a few counts of this clone. The chain recombines TRBV11-1 with TRBJ2-3, with D unclear. Trimming pared 3 bases from V and 0 bases from J, leaving 10 bases between. CDR1 SGHAT and CDR2 FQDESV come from the germline V gene (reference sequence). This CDR3 contains 15 residues. This CDR3 reads CASSFSGLSTDTQYF. DNA for the CDR3: TGTGCCAGCAGCTTTTCTGGCCTTAGCACAGATACGCAGTATTTT.

This clone appeared a few times. This chain uses TRBV5-1 with TRBJ1-2; no firm D call. Germline V gene lookup returns CDR1 SGHRS and CDR2 YFSETQ. This CDR3 region has 12 residues. V was pared by 0 bases and J by 6 bases, with 6 bases between. CDR3 amino acids: CASSLAGNGYTF. The CDR3 bases are TGCGCCAGCAGCTTGGCCGGGAATGGCTACACCTTC. Using reference TRBV5-1 and TRBJ1-2 for the parts outside the CDR3, the full variable domain is KAGVTQTPRYLIKTRGQQVTLSCSPISGHRSVSWYQQTPGQGLQFLFEYFSETQRNKGNFPGRFSGRQFSNSRSEMNVSTLELGDSALYLCASSLAGNGYTFGSGTRLTVV.

This clone was found a few times. This chain uses TRBV21-1 with TRBJ2-1; TRBD2 is the table's D call, not checked against the DNA. TRBV21-1 is annotated as a pseudogene. The CDR3 length is 16 residues. CDR3 nucleotide sequence: TGTGCCAGCAGCAACCCGAGCGAGCCTGGCGGGGATGAGCAGTTCTTC. Translating it yields CASSNPSEPGGDEQFF.

The chain has TRBV5-6 and TRBJ2-3; possible D gene TRBD1, 6 bases. V lost 10 bases and J lost 4, with 16 bases in between. This CDR3 comprises 13 residues. The germline V gene has CDR1 SGHDT and CDR2 YYEEEE. The CDR3 sequence: CALEATGPDTQYF. The CDR3 DNA reads TGTGCCCTCGAAGCGACAGGACCAGATACGCAGTATTTT.

This clone has a handful of counts. The J gene is TRBJ1-2, the V gene TRBV18, with D uncertain. Germline V CDR1 and CDR2: KGHSH, LQKENI. The CDR3 runs 16 residues. Trimming took off 3 bases at V and 1 base at J, with 15 bases between the two ends. This chain's CDR3 is CASSPRDPGLNYGYTF. CDR3 nucleotides: TGTGCCAGCTCACCGAGGGATCCCGGCCTTAACTATGGCTACACCTTC. The full variable domain, with the rest looked up from reference TRBV18 and TRBJ1-2, is NAGVMQNPRHLVRRRGQEARLRCSPMKGHSHVYWYRQLPEEGLKFMVYLQKENIIDESGMPKERFSAEFPKEGPSILRIQQVVRGDSAAYFCASSPRDPGLNYGYTFGSGTRLTVV.

This clone has just one count. A far more abundant clone sits one base away, making this likely a read error. Distinct nucleotide sequences in the sample also encode this CDR3. The rearrangement joins TRBV2 to TRBJ2-7, with 7 bases identical to TRBD1. The CDR3 sequence is 17 residues long. J lost 3 bases, V lost 2 bases, and 13 bases had no gene match. In germline, CDR1 is SNHLY, CDR2 FYNNEI. The CDR3 protein is CASSEFSTPGTDYEQYF. In DNA, the CDR3 is TGTGCCAGCAGTGAATTTAGCACGCCCGGGACAGACTACGAGCAGTACTTC.

This chain connects TRBV5-1 to TRBJ1-2, with 9 bases fitting TRBD1. Per germline, CDR1 SGHRS and CDR2 YFSETQ. This CDR3 comprises 14 residues. Unmatched junction bases numbered 5, after V lost 5 bases and J lost 3 bases. CDR3 protein: CASSWDREDYGYTF. CDR3 coding DNA: TGCGCCAGCAGTTGGGACAGGGAAGACTATGGCTACACCTTC.

The chain carries TRBV19 and TRBJ2-5; 7 nucleotides match TRBD2. The J segment lost 7 bases and the V segment lost 3 bases, leaving 5 bases of the junction unmatched. CDR3 length: 13 amino acids. The germline CDR1 and CDR2 sequences are LNHDA and SQIVND (reference sequence). CDR3 DNA sequence: TGTGCCAGTAGTATCACTAGCGACGGGACCCAGTACTTC. Encoded protein: CASSITSDGTQYF.

The chain joins TRBV27 to TRBJ2-3; 9 positions match TRBD2. CDR3 length equals 13 residues. Trimming cost V 8 bases and J 4 bases; bases outside gene matches: 4. Germline values: CDR1 MNHEY, CDR2 SMNVEV (reference sequence). The CDR3 DNA sequence: TGTGCCAGCCGGACTAGCGTAGCAGATACGCAGTATTTT. It encodes CASRTSVADTQYF.

The chain has TRBV27 and TRBJ1-5; 11 bases are a match to TRBD1. This CDR3 is built from 16 residues. The trim removed 6 bases at V and 4 bases at J, leaving 8 bases unmatched. CDR1 is MNHEY, CDR2 SMNVEV, per germline (reference sequence). CDR3 protein: CASRPGTGGTNQPQHF. The CDR3 DNA reads as TGTGCCAGCAGGCCCGGGACAGGGGGTACTAATCAGCCCCAGCATTTT.

This chain connects TRBV6-5 to TRBJ2-7; D unclear. Germline CDR1 is MNHEY and CDR2 is SVGAGI. The CDR3 is made up of 13 amino acids. Trimming removed 0 bases from V and 3 bases from J, with 6 bases in between. The CDR3 DNA reads TGTGCCAGCAGTTACTCCGGAAACTACGAGCAGTACGTC. This encodes CASSYSGNYEQYV.

This clone turned up a few times. The chain has TRBV29-1 and TRBJ2-5; maybe TRBD1 (5 bases). The CDR3 extends over 14 amino acids. The V gene lost 6 bases and the J gene lost 4 bases, with 18 bases spanning the gap. Looked up from germline, CDR1 is SQVTM and CDR2 is ANQGSEA. CDR3 sequence reads: CSVWSQGRRETQYF. In DNA, the CDR3 is TGCAGCGTCTGGAGCCAGGGTAGAAGAGAGACCCAGTACTTC.

This clone was recorded a few times. The chain uses TRBV27 and TRBJ2-1, with 8 bases aligning to TRBD2. The CDR3 loop spans 14 amino acids. Germline V gives CDR1 MNHEY, CDR2 SMNVEV (reference sequence). With V trimmed by 3 bases and J by 8 bases, 6 bases remained unmatched. Here the CDR3 reads CASSFKREWDEQFF. The CDR3 DNA follows: TGTGCCAGCAGTTTCAAGCGGGAGTGGGATGAGCAGTTCTTC.

The chain combines TRBV12-5 with TRBJ2-2, with a possible D match to TRBD1 (5 bases). V gave up 2 bases and J gave up 4 bases, with 11 bases separating them. From germline, CDR1 is LGHNT and CDR2 FRNRAP. This CDR3 contains 15 residues. The CDR3 spells CASGLLGQGTGELFF. The CDR3 DNA reads as TGTGCTAGTGGTTTGTTAGGGCAGGGCACCGGGGAGCTGTTTTTT.

This clone occurred a few times. CDR3 sequence: CASSDLARTGELFF. Written as DNA, the CDR3 is TGTGCCAGCAGTGATCTGGCACGCACCGGGGAGCTGTTTTTT. The rearrangement joins TRBV6-1 to TRBJ2-2; the D is unclear. The germline V gene has CDR1 MNHNS and CDR2 SASEGT. Trimming cost V 3 bases and J 4 bases, with 9 bases left between them. This CDR3 has 14 amino acids.

The table lists this clone with a few counts. J is TRBJ2-7 and V is TRBV5-8, with a tentative D call TRBD1 (8 bases). The germline V gene encodes CDR1 SGHTS and CDR2 YDEGEE. The CDR3 has 15 amino acids. The V end was cut by 4 bases, the J end by 2 bases, with 16 bases between. The CDR3 coding sequence is TGTGCCAGCAGCGCTCACAGGGGGGGCCCCTACGAGCAGTACGTC. It translates to CASSAHRGGPYEQYV.

The chain uses TRBV7-3 and TRBJ2-1; TRBD1 aligns across 7 bases. Per germline, CDR1 SGHTA and CDR2 FQGTGA. After removal of 2 bases from V and 2 bases from J, the junction contained 3 bases not matched to a gene. This CDR3 contains 15 residues. The CDR3 here is CASSLDRATYNEQFF. The CDR3 DNA reads as TGTGCCAGCAGCTTAGACAGGGCGACCTACAATGAGCAGTTCTTC.

The chain combines TRBV7-9 with TRBJ2-7; D is unclear. The V gene lost 8 bases and the J gene lost 2 bases, with 13 bases spanning the gap. Germline CDR1 reads SEHNR; CDR2 reads FQNEAQ (reference sequence). The CDR3 is 13 amino acids. The CDR3 DNA reads as TGTGCCAGCTCAAACAGCACCCCCTACGAGCAGTACTTC. Protein product: CASSNSTPYEQYF.